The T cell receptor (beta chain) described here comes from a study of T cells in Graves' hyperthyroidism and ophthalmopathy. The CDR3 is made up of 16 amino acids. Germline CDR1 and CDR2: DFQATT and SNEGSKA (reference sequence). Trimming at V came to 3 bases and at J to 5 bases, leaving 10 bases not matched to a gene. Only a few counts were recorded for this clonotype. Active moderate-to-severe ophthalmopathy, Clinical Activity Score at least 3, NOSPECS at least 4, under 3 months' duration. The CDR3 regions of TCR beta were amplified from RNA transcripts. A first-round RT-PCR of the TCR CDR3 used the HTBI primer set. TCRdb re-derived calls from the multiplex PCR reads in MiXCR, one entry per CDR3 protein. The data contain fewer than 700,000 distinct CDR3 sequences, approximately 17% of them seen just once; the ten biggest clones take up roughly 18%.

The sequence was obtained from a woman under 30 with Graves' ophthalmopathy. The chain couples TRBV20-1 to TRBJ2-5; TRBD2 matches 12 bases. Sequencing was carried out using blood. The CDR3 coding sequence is TGCAGTGCTAGTACTAGCGGGGGGCCGGGGTATGAGACCCAGTACTTC. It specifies CSASTSGGPGYETQYF.